This TCR beta chain is from a study of blood T cell repertoires in COVID-19. Across the whole study: Whether acute or convalescent, the COVID-19 samples came from the United States, Italy and Spain. PBMCs, B-cell-depleted T cells, or T cells provided the cDNA or gDNA that made up the material.

The CDR3 sequence is 19 residues long. Trimming stripped 3 bases from V and 2 bases from J, with 23 bases between. The germline V gene encodes CDR1 ENHRY and CDR2 SYGVKD. Study processing details: Amplifying reference gene primers gave estimates of nucleated cell counts. Profiling relied on immunoSEQ multiplex PCR, and the TCRdb table lists in-frame clones only, not all of them. Clonal size and the V and J genes are those of that table, whereas D and trimming came from the DNA. Of over 150,000 clones in the sample, about 90% are singletons; the top ten hold about 0.55%. This clone came up a few times.

Sequencing was carried out using peripheral blood. The receptor's source is a man aged 50 or older with acute or convalescent COVID-19. The chain joins TRBV10-3 to TRBJ2-1; possibly TRBD2 for D (6 bases). CDR3 amino acids: CAISDQGGSWRGTYNEQFF. In DNA, the CDR3 is TGTGCCATCAGTGACCAGGGTGGCTCATGGCGGGGTACCTACAATGAGCAGTTCTTC.